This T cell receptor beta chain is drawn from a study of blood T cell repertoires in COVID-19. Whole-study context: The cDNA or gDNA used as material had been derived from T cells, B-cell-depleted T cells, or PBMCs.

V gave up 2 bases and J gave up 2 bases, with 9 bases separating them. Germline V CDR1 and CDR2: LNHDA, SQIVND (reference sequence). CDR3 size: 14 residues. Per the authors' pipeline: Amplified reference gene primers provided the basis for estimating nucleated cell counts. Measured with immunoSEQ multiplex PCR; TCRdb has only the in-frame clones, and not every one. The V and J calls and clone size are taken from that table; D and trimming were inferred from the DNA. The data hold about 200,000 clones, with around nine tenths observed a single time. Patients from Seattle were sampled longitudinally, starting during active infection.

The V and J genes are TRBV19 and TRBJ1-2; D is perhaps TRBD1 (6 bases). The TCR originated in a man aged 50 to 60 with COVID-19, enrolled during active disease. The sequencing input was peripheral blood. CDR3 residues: CASSIWTENYGYTF. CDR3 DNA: TGTGCCAGTAGTATATGGACAGAGAACTATGGCTACACCTTC.